The 15 T cell receptor beta chains below come from one sample, sequenced in a study of immune evolution from preneoplasia to lung adenocarcinoma. Produced via immunoSEQ multiplex PCR; TCRdb's table is partial and in-frame only. Of around 7,000 clones in the sample, more than 65% are singletons; the top ten hold approximately 7%. The specimen was FFPE lung adenocarcinoma in situ tissue. The receptors shown here come from a person between 60 and 80 years old with lung adenocarcinoma.

A single count supports this clone. This chain links TRBV5-1 with TRBJ1-1, with unresolved D. The CDR3 loop spans 15 amino acids. Germline V CDR1 and CDR2: SGHRS, YFSETQ. The V end lost 0 bases, the J end lost 1 base, and 10 bases lay between the germline ends. CDR3 coding DNA: TGCGCCAGCAGCTTGGCCAATCAGAAGAACACTGAAGCTTTCTTT. It yields the protein CASSLANQKNTEAFF.

The chain recombines TRBV5-4 with TRBJ1-3; TRBD1 is a possible D gene (6 bases). CDR1 and CDR2 (germline): SGHNT, YYREEE (reference sequence). The CDR3 totals 17 residues. The V end lost 4 bases, the J end lost 0 bases, and 17 bases lay between the germline ends. CDR3 sequence reads: CASSDPEQGSSGNTIYF. The CDR3 nucleotides are TGTGCCAGCAGCGACCCGGAACAGGGATCCTCTGGAAACACCATATATTTT.

V gene TRBV6-5 combines with J gene TRBJ2-7; perhaps TRBD2 as D (6 bases). Germline V gene data show CDR1 as MNHEY and CDR2 as SVGAGI. CDR3 length: 13 residues. Trimming shortened V by 6 bases and J by 9 bases, and 18 bases separated the two germline ends. For the CDR3, the DNA is TGTGCCAGCAGCCCCCTGACTAGTTTCGGGCAGTACTTC. Residues: CASSPLTSFGQYF.

Regarding this clone: Different DNA sequences within this sample yield the same CDR3. The chain carries TRBV19 and TRBJ1-1; the D is unclear. This CDR3 region has 14 residues. Trimming cost V 0 bases and J 1 base, with 6 bases left between them. The germline V gene has CDR1 LNHDA and CDR2 SQIVND (reference sequence). DNA of the CDR3: TGTGCCAGTAGTATAGATCTGGAGAACACTGAAGCTTTCTTT. It is translated as CASSIDLENTEAFF.

The chain joins TRBV7-2 to TRBJ1-2; no definite D call. V gave up 2 bases and J gave up 8 bases, with 12 bases separating them. CDR1 and CDR2 from the germline V gene are SGHTA and FQGNSA. The CDR3 runs 13 residues. The CDR3 DNA follows: TGTGCCAGCAGCTTACCCCTGATAAGGGGCTACACCTTC. Protein: CASSLPLIRGYTF.

This sequence joins TRBV5-1 and TRBJ2-5, with D uncertain. Germline lookup yields CDR1 SGHRS and CDR2 YFSETQ. V dropped 3 bases and J dropped 5 bases, with 14 bases sitting between them. This CDR3 is built from 14 residues. CDR3 loop: CASSSQVDYETQYF. CDR3 sequence (DNA): TGCGCCAGCAGCTCTCAGGTGGATTATGAGACCCAGTACTTC.

This clone was detected a few times. The genes are TRBV18 and TRBJ1-1, with D unclear. The CDR3 loop spans 18 amino acids. The V and J ends lost 2 bases and 0 bases respectively, with 19 bases between them. Germline CDR1 and CDR2: KGHSH and LQKENI. The CDR3 region has the DNA TGTGCCAGCTCACCATTGCCCGCGGGAGGGAATATGAACACTGAAGCTTTCTTT. Its translation: CASSPLPAGGNMNTEAFF.

This clone was found a few times. The V call is TRBV10-1, the J call TRBJ1-6; 9 positions agree with TRBD1. V shed 11 bases, J shed 13 bases, and the junction held 18 bases outside the gene matches. Germline V CDR1 and CDR2: WNHNN, SYGVQD (reference sequence). The CDR3 runs 15 residues. The CDR3 is CAGGFTGQGISPLHF. The CDR3 nucleotides are TGCGCCGGGGGGTTCACGGGACAGGGTATCTCTCCCCTCCACTTT.

The chain combines TRBV11-2 with TRBJ2-7; D is undetermined. Trimming took 1 base from V and 4 from J, leaving 8 bases between them. The length of the CDR3 is 13 residues. CDR1 is SGHAT and CDR2 is FQNNGV in the germline V gene. The CDR3 region has the DNA TGTGCCAGCAGCTTAGTTCGGCAGTACGAGCAGTACTTC. Translation: CASSLVRQYEQYF.

This rearrangement joins TRBV7-3 to TRBJ2-3; TRBD2 aligns across 9 bases. The germline V gene encodes CDR1 SGHTA and CDR2 FQGTGA. The CDR3 is made up of 15 amino acids. V shed 2 bases and J 4 bases; nucleotides not matched to a gene: 4. The chain's CDR3 is CASSLAGGLSDTQYF. The CDR3 nucleotides read TGTGCCAGCAGCTTAGCGGGGGGGCTCTCAGATACGCAGTATTTT.

This CDR3 reads CASITWEMNTEAFF. The CDR3 nucleotides read TGTGCCAGCATTACTTGGGAAATGAACACTGAAGCTTTCTTT. The chain employs TRBV21-1 and TRBJ1-1. TRBV21-1 is designated a pseudogene. The CDR3 is made up of 14 amino acids.

This chain connects TRBV28 to TRBJ2-1; 8 nucleotides align to TRBD2. Germline assignment: CDR1 MDHEN and CDR2 SYDVKM. This CDR3 has 16 amino acids. V was pared by 2 bases and J by 6 bases, with 9 bases of the junction left unmatched. CDR3 in DNA: TGTGCCAGCAGTTTAACGGGCGGGGGGTTCTCCAATGAGCAGTTCTTC. Its translation: CASSLTGGGFSNEQFF.

This clone showed up just once. The chain uses TRBV6-5 and TRBJ2-5; 9 bases line up with TRBD2. The V gene's germline CDR1 is MNHEY and CDR2 SVGAGI. CDR3 length equals 15 residues. Germline trimming cut 5 bases from V and 4 bases from J; bases unmatched to any gene: 8. For the CDR3, the DNA is TGTGCCAGCAGTCCCGCGGGGGGGGCCCCAGAGACCCAGTACTTC. This sequence encodes CASSPAGGAPETQYF.

V gene TRBV4-3 combines with J gene TRBJ2-2; 8 bases line up with TRBD2. V lost 3 bases to trimming and J lost 7 bases; unmatched junction nucleotides: 19. Germline V gives CDR1 LGHNA, CDR2 YSLEER. This CDR3 spans 19 amino acids. This CDR3 is CASSQGLTISGENGGELFF. In DNA form, the CDR3 reads TGCGCCAGCAGCCAGGGCCTTACAATTAGCGGGGAAAACGGCGGGGAGCTGTTTTTT.

The V gene is TRBV7-3, the J gene TRBJ2-6, with D perhaps matching TRBD1 (5 bases). The germline V gene encodes CDR1 SGHTA and CDR2 FQGTGA. The CDR3 totals 21 residues. V was clipped by 4 bases and J by 0 bases, with 25 bases between them. The CDR3 sequence: CASSSKTVIGRGYSGANVLTF. CDR3 nucleotide sequence: TGTGCCAGCAGCTCAAAAACCGTGATAGGTAGGGGCTACTCTGGGGCCAACGTCCTGACTTTC. Supplemented by reference TRBV7-3 and TRBJ2-6, the full variable domain reads GAGVSQTPSNKVTEKGKYVELRCDPISGHTALYWYRQSLGQGPEFLIYFQGTGAADDSGLPNDRFFAVRPEGSVSTLKIQRTERGDSAVYLCASSSKTVIGRGYSGANVLTFGAGSRLTVL.